This TCR beta chain is from a study of shared clonotypes between healthy human individuals. CD8 cells classed as naive were CD45RO-negative and positively selected for CCR7, excluding terminally differentiated effector memory CD45RA+ cells. CDR3 length: 13 amino acids. Between the trimmed V and J ends, which lost 6 bases and 5 bases, there was a span of 13 bases. Looked up from germline, CDR1 is LNHDA and CDR2 is SQIVND (reference sequence). The authors loaded about 200 ng DNA, 30,000 to 35,000 T cell genomes, into sorted-subset replicate PCRs. The data were produced by immunoSEQ multiplex PCR, yet TCRdb's version contains in-frame clones alone and is incomplete. This table has roughly 2 million clones, approximately 95% appearing once. Study-level points and caveats: Sampling was confined to blood; repertoires within tissues likely differ.

Concerning this clone: Antigen specificity is unknown.

The V gene is TRBV19, the J gene TRBJ1-1, with D maybe TRBD1 (5 bases). The sequence derives from a man aged 18 to 29 in good health. Sequenced input: naive CD8+ T cells sorted from blood. CDR3 sequence: CASRFRGGTEAFF. The CDR3 DNA sequence: TGTGCCAGTAGATTTCGGGGGGGAACTGAAGCTTTCTTT. The full variable domain, completed using reference TRBV19 and TRBJ1-1, is DGGITQSPKYLFRKEGQNVTLSCEQNLNHDAMYWYRQDPGQGLRLIYYSQIVNDFQKGDIAEGYSVSREKKESFPLTVTSAQKNPTAFYLCASRFRGGTEAFFGQGTRLTVV.